This record covers a single TCR beta chain. This receptor's antigen is unknown. Base qualities are not recorded, but no much larger clone differs from it by a single base. Donors were healthy HIV-negative adults with no recently reported acute infections or vaccinations. Every donor was a Caucasian adult living in Nashville, Tennessee, USA. CD4+ T cells were enriched by magnetic negative selection; naive cells were then positively selected on CD45RA, and the negative fraction formed the memory subset. After blood collection by leukapheresis, PBMCs were isolated using Ficoll-Histopaque density gradient centrifugation and then cryopreserved in the vapor phase of liquid nitrogen. Analytical flow cytometry was used to check the purity and quantity of each magnetically sorted T cell population. Genomic DNA was isolated from each sorted fraction and quantified by UV absorbance on a Nanodrop 2000c. The sample belongs to a study of shared clonotypes between healthy human individuals (dated by TCRdb to 2019 to 2021). Study-level background: Two women and a few men aged 18 to 49 years were included in the cohort. For each donor, CD4 naive and CD4 memory were each given three plates, CD8 naive was given two plates, and CD8 memory was given one plate. To estimate repertoire size and how much clonotype sharing occurs between individuals, the study deeply sequenced the blood TCR repertoires of five healthy adults. Libraries were prepared and TCR repertoires were sequenced by different laboratories using diverse techniques, in order to increase sequencing depth and limit assay-specific biases. Per donor, leukapheresis produced somewhere between about 0.94 and 10 billion PBMCs. General findings and caveats noted by the study authors: Compared with non-shared clonotypes, clonotypes shared by all four sorted-subset donors had higher generation probabilities. Rarefaction of sorted-subset datasets indicated incomplete sequencing despite the large sequencing depth. Pairwise subsampling led to the expectation that sequencing depth would affect the degree of clonotype sharing among donors. Roughly 5% of naive CD4, 3.5% of naive CD8, roughly 2.4% of memory CD4, and more than 0.35% of memory CD8 clonotypes were shared across a few donors. Because the study included a small number of donors, the genetic and exposure-history diversity represented was limited. Estimated clonotype richness was generally larger for naive than for memory subsets. Sampling was restricted to blood, and TCR repertoires in tissues likely differ from the TCR repertoires found in blood.

The trim is 6 bases for V and 0 bases for J, with a gap of 13 bases between the germline ends. The CDR3 covers 15 residues, taking in both the cysteine and the phenylalanine. The read is trimmed to its CDR3 DNA, 45 bases read in frame from base 1. CDR1 and CDR2, per the germline V gene, are SGHTA and FQGNSA. TCR CDR3 regions were amplified from genomic DNA by multiplex PCR using the deep immunoSEQ assay. For each cell subset, the extracted genomic DNA was distributed evenly across all wells of several immunoSEQ 96-well plates, and each plate served as one replicate. For sorted subsets, around 200 ng genomic DNA, equal to tens of thousands of T cell genomes, was loaded into each replicate PCR. The purified libraries were quantified using a Qubit 3.0 fluorometer, sized with a Bioanalyzer 2100, and then quantified again using the KAPA Library Quantification kit. Every immunoSEQ 96-well plate was sequenced on a dedicated single-read 150-cycle Illumina NextSeq 550 flow cell. The study's processing was this. Because the immunoSEQ output included only junctional sequences and no quality scores, the filtering could not be the same as the filtering used for full-length reads. Sequences were annotated with PyIR, a Python wrapper for IgBLAST v1.9, using IMGT germline references to assign V/J genes and CDR3. Reads were filtered out if the reads had weak V/J assignments (E-value above 1e-6), no CDR3, stop codons, out-of-frame junctions, or ambiguous translated residues. A V3J clonotype was defined by an identical inferred V gene, J gene, and CDR3 amino acid sequence. The percentage overlap between two repertoires was calculated by dividing the number of shared unique clonotypes by the size of the smaller repertoire. RTK rarefaction, the Chao1 estimator, and Recon v2.1 estimates of unobserved clonotypes were used to assess repertoire richness. Generation probabilities were computed with OLGA for all TCRbeta clonotypes obtained by the gDNA method from a few donors. Imported from immuneACCESS, the table was reduced by TCRdb to in-frame sequences with V and J called. These copies leave out some clones; in studies compared against another copy, an unresolved V gene accounts for under half, and the cause of the remainder is not known. V and J calls and clone size follow that table, whereas D and trimming were derived from the DNA. The sample includes millions of clones, with just over 90% observed a single time. The ten biggest clones cover about 0.13% of the sample.

Recombination joined TRBV7-2 with TRBJ2-3; there is no confident call for the D gene. The clonotype was recovered from a man between 18 and 35 years old in good health. The source material was naive CD4+ T cells sorted from blood. This sample's cell subset or site label indicates: CD45RA+ positively selected. The nucleotide sequence is given as TGTGCCAGCAGTCGCGGAATCGGAAGCACAGATACGCAGTATTTT. Translated, this gives CASSRGIGSTDTQYF.